The rows below give T cell receptor beta chains drawn from one sample of a study of beta chain features in type 1 diabetes. Sequenced by immunoSEQ multiplex PCR; TCRdb stores in-frame clones only, minus some. The sample lists a few hundred thousand clones, about 14% occurring once. The material sequenced was naive CD4+ T cells from blood. These receptors were taken from a woman between 18 and 29 years old with type 1 diabetes. CDR3s include the opening cysteine and the closing phenylalanine or tryptophan. D genes are given only for firm matches. Only some rows state a clone size, as once, few, many or a class for expanded clones.

size	V	J	D	DNA	CDR3
-	TRBV5-4	TRBJ2-5	TRBD1	TGTGCCAGCAGCGTCCAGGGGGCCCGAGAGACCCAGTACTTC	CASSVQGARETQYF
-	TRBV7-2	TRBJ2-7	-	TGTGCCAGCAGCTTAGCGTGGCAGTACGAGCAGTACTTC	CASSLAWQYEQYF
few	TRBV2	TRBJ2-5	TRBD2	TGTGCCAGCGGGACTAGCGGACGCCAAGAGACCCAGTACTTC	CASGTSGRQETQYF
few	TRBV11-2	TRBJ2-1	-	TGTGCCAGCAGACTCCAAGCGGGCAACAATGAGCAGTTCTTC	CASRLQAGNNEQFF
-	TRBV18	TRBJ1-1	-	TGTGCCAGCTCACCACTTACGGGAGGGACTGAAGCTTTCTTT	CASSPLTGGTEAFF
-	TRBV19	TRBJ2-4	-	TGTGCCAGTAGTATACCCCAGGGGGCCAAAAACATTCAGTACTTC	CASSIPQGAKNIQYF
few	TRBV10-3	TRBJ2-1	-	TGTGCCCTCCGGACAGAGGGGGATGAGCAGTTCTTC	CALRTEGDEQFF
few	TRBV28	TRBJ2-7	-	TGTGCCAGCAGTTTATCCCCCCCCAACCGCGACGAGCAGTACTTC	CASSLSPPNRDEQYF
-	TRBV28	TRBJ2-1	TRBD2	TGTGCCAGCTCACTCACCCCGGGACTACCTTATGAGCAGTTCTTC	CASSLTPGLPYEQFF
few	TRBV7-9	TRBJ2-1	TRBD1	TGTGCCAGCAGCTGGACAACACAGGGGGGCAATGAGCAGTTCTTC	CASSWTTQGGNEQFF
-	TRBV11-2	TRBJ2-2	TRBD2	TGTGCCAGCAGCTTAGTGGAGCGGGATGCCGGGGAGCTGTTTTTT	CASSLVERDAGELFF
-	TRBV4-1	TRBJ2-7	-	TGCGCCAGCAGCCAAGTCGCTAGAAACTACGAGCAGTACTTC	CASSQVARNYEQYF